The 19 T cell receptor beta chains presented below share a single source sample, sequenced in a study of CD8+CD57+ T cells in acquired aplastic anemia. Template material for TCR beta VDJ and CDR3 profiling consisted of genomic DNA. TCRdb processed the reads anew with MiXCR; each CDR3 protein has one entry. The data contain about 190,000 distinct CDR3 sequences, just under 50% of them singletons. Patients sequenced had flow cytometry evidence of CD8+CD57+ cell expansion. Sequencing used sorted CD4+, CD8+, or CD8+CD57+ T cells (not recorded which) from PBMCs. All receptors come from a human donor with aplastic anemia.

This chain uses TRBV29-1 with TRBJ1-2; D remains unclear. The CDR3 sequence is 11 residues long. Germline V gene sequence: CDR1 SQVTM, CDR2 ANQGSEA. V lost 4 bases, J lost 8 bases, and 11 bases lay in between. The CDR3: CSVGTAMGYTF. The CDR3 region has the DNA TGCAGCGTTGGGACGGCCATGGGCTACACCTTC. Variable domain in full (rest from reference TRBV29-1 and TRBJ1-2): SAVISQKPSRDICQRGTSLTIQCQVDSQVTMMFWYRQQPGQSLTLIATANQGSEATYESGFVIDKFPISRPNLTFSTLTVSNMSPEDSSIYLCSVGTAMGYTFGSGTRLTVV.

The CDR3 coding sequence is TGTGCCAGCAGCTTAGCACTAGCGGGAGACGAGCAGTACTTC. Translating gives CASSLALAGDEQYF. The rearrangement links TRBV7-6 to TRBJ2-7; 11 bases are shared with TRBD2. Germline CDR1 is SGHVS and CDR2 is FNYEAQ. J gave up 5 bases and V 0 bases, and 0 bases lay outside the gene matches. The CDR3 runs to 14 residues.

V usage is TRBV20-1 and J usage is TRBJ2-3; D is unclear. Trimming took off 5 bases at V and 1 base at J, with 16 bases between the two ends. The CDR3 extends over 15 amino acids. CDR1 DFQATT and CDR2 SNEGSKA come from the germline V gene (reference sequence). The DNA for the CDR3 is TGCAGTGCTGGCCCCTTGCGCCTCCGCACAGATACGCAGTATTTT. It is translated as CSAGPLRLRTDTQYF.

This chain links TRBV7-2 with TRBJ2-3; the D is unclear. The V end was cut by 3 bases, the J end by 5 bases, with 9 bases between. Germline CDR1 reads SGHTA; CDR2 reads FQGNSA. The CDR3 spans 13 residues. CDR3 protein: CASSFSSEDTQYF. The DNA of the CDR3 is TGTGCCAGCAGCTTCTCTAGTGAAGATACGCAGTATTTT.

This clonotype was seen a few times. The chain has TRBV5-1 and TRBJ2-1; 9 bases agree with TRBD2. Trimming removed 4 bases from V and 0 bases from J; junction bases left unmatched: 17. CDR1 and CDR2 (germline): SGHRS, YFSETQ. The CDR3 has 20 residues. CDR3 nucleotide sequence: TGCGCCAGCAGCATTTCAGTAGCGGGAGCCTCAACTATCTCCTACAATGAGCAGTTCTTC. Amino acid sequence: CASSISVAGASTISYNEQFF.

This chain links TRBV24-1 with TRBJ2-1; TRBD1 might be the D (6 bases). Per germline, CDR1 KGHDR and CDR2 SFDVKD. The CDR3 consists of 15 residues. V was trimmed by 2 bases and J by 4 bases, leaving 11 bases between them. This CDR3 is CATSDSRQVYNEQFF. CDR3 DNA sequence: TGTGCCACCAGTGATTCCAGACAGGTATACAATGAGCAGTTCTTC.

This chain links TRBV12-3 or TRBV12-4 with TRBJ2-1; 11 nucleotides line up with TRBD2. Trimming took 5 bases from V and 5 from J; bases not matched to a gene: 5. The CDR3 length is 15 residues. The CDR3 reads CASSMLGLADNEQFF. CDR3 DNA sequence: TGTGCCAGCAGTATGCTGGGACTAGCGGACAATGAGCAGTTCTTC.

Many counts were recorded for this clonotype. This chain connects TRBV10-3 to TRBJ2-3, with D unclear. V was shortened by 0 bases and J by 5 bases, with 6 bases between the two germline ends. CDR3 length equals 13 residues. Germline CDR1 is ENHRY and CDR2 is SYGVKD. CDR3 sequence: CAISESPGDTQYF. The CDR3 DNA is TGTGCCATCAGTGAGTCCCCGGGAGATACGCAGTATTTT.

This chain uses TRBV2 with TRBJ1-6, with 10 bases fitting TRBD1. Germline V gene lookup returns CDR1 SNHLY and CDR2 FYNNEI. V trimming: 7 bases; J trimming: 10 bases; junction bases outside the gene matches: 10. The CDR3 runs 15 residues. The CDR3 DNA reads TGTGCCAGCACTAAGGGACAGGGGTTAGGATCACCCCTCCACTTT. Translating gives CASTKGQGLGSPLHF.

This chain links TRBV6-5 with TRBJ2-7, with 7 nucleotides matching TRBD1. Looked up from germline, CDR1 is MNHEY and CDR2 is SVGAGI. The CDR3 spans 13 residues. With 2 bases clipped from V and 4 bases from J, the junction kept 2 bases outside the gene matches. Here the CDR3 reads CASSYDRVYEQYF. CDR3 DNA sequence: TGTGCCAGCAGTTACGACAGGGTGTACGAGCAGTACTTC.

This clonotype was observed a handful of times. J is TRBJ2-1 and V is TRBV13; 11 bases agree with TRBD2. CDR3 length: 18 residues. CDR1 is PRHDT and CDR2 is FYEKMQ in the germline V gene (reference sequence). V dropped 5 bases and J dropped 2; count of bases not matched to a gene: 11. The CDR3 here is CASSLWTSGFRPYNEQFF. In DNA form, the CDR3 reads TGTGCCAGCAGCCTCTGGACTAGCGGGTTTCGGCCCTACAATGAGCAGTTCTTC. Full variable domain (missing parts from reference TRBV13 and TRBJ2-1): AAGVIQSPRHLIKEKRETATLKCYPIPRHDTVYWYQQGPGQDPQFLISFYEKMQSDKGSIPDRFSAQQFSDYHSELNMSSLELGDSALYFCASSLWTSGFRPYNEQFFGPGTRLTVL.

CDR3 coding DNA: TGTGCCTGGGGACCGGCGGGGGCAGATACGCAGTATTTT. It specifies CAWGPAGADTQYF. The rearrangement joins TRBV30 to TRBJ2-3; 7 positions agree with TRBD2. CDR1 is GTSNPN, CDR2 SVGIG, per germline (reference sequence). The V and J ends lost 5 bases and 4 bases, in that order; junction bases with no gene match: 6. This CDR3 has 13 amino acids.

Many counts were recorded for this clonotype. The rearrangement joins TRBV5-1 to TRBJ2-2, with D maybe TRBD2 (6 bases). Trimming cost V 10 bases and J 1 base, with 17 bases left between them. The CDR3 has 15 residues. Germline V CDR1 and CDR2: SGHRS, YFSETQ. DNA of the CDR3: TGCGCCGCTTCACTTTTGGGAGGGAACACCGGGGAGCTGTTTTTT. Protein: CAASLLGGNTGELFF.

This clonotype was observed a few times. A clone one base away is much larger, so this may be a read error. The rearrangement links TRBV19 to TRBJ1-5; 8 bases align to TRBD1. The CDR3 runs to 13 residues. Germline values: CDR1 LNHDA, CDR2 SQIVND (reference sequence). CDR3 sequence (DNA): TGTGCCAGTCGTGACAGGGGTAATCGGCCCCAGCATTTT. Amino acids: CASRDRGNRPQHF.

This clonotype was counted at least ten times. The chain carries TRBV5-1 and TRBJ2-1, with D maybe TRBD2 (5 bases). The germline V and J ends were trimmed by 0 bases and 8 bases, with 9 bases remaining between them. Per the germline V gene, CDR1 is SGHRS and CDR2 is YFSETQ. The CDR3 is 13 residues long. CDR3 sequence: CASSLGVGDEQFF. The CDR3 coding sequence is TGCGCCAGCAGCTTGGGGGTCGGGGATGAGCAGTTCTTC.

The DNA for the CDR3 is TGTGCCAGCAGTGGGGCTAGCGATGAGCAGTTCTTC. Protein sequence: CASSGASDEQFF. This chain joins TRBV2 and TRBJ2-1, with a possible D match to TRBD2 (6 bases). The germline V gene encodes CDR1 SNHLY and CDR2 FYNNEI. V dropped 4 bases and J dropped 8 bases, with 9 bases sitting between them. The CDR3 has 12 residues.

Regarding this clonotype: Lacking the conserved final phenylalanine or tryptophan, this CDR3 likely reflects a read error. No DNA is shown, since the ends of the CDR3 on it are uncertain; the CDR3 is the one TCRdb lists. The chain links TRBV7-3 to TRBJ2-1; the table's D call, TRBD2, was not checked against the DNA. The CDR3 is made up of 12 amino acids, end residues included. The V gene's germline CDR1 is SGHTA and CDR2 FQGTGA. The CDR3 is CASSLRSGPAGV.

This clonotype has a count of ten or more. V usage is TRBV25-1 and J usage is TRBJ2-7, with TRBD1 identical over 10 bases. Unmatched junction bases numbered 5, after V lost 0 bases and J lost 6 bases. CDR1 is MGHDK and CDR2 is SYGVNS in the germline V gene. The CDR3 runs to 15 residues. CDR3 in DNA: TGTGCCAGCAGTGAATATTGGGGACAGGGGAGCGAGCAGTACTTC. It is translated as CASSEYWGQGSEQYF.

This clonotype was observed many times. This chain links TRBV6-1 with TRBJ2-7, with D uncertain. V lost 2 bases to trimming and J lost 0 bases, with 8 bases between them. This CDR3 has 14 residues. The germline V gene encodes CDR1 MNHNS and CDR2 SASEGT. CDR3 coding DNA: TGTGCCAGCAGTGAAAACGGACCCTCCTACGAGCAGTACTTC. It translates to CASSENGPSYEQYF.